This paragraph reports one T cell receptor (beta chain). Antigen unknown. The CDR3 sequence is 12 residues long. Germline CDR1 LNHDA, CDR2 SQIVND (reference sequence). The V and J ends lost 3 bases and 11 bases respectively, with 8 bases between them. A multiplex PCR was run with 60 Vbeta primers and 13 Jbeta primers. Sequencing used immunoSEQ multiplex PCR; TCRdb keeps in-frame clones, though not all of them. Of about 200,000 clones detected, 70% to 80% appear once; the ten largest clones hold approximately 1.5%. These data originate in a study of cytomegalovirus exposure and HLA in healthy donors. Overall study context: Among the 400 or so donors who were genotyped, over 70% fell in the genetic ancestry cluster that is associated with self-reported Caucasian donors. General study points: According to reports, the classifier identified cytomegalovirus status with high specificity and sensitivity. In a later analysis, TCR beta V- and J-gene trimming showed a link to a missense DCLRE1C variant.

The sequenced sample consisted of PBMCs. This clonotype was sampled from a girl between 10 and 17 years old in good health and CMV-seropositive. The V gene is TRBV19, the J gene TRBJ1-6, with unresolved D. The CDR3: CASSIYGTPLHF. The CDR3 coding sequence is TGTGCCAGTAGTATCTACGGGACACCCCTCCACTTT. Using reference TRBV19 and TRBJ1-6 for the parts outside the CDR3, the full variable domain is DGGITQSPKYLFRKEGQNVTLSCEQNLNHDAMYWYRQDPGQGLRLIYYSQIVNDFQKGDIAEGYSVSREKKESFPLTVTSAQKNPTAFYLCASSIYGTPLHFGNGTRLTVT.